This T cell receptor (beta chain) was captured in a study of identical twins. Template switching added a universal primer site, and cDNA bore unique molecular identifiers. TCRdb re-analysed the 5' RACE reads in MiXCR, keeping a single row per CDR3 protein. Among 150,000 or so distinct CDR3 sequences listed, roughly 3.5% were seen once. The CDR3 is made up of 12 amino acids. Germline CDR1 SQVTM, CDR2 ANQGSEA. V was pared by 6 bases and J by 6 bases, with 7 bases of the junction left unmatched. This clonotype occurred many times. The V gene is TRBV29-1, the J gene TRBJ1-2; TRBD1 matches 7 bases. The sequence was collected from a man aged 18-30 years in good health. Material for sequencing was memory T cells sorted from blood. CDR3 nucleotide sequence: TGCAGCGTGGCGACAGGGAATGATGGCTACACCTTC. Protein sequence: CSVATGNDGYTF.